This T cell receptor beta chain stems from a study of monozygotic twins with inflammatory bowel disease (dated by TCRdb to between 2018 and 2020). Concerning the study at large: A total of 28 monozygotic twin pairs were included in the full study, comprising nine German pairs (four IBD-concordant, five IBD-discordant) and 19 IBD-discordant Danish pairs. Each individual had, on average, about 151 000 unique TCRalpha sequences and 181 000 unique TCRbeta sequences available for analysis. The search for disease-associated traits relied mainly on comparing, within discordant pairs, IBD patients with their genetically identical healthy co-twins.

Libraries were constructed by 5' RACE. Each TCR library was prepared from around 3,400 ng of total RNA. cDNA was synthesized with SMARTScribe reverse transcriptase in eight separate reactions per sample. During cDNA synthesis, template switching was used to introduce unique molecular identifiers that contained a 6-nucleotide sample barcode. TCRalpha and TCRbeta cDNA was amplified by two nested PCRs of 16 and 9 cycles, with bead purification after each PCR. Before amplification, the cDNA was treated with uracil DNA-glycosylase and purified using the QIAquick PCR purification kit. In the second PCR, Illumina TruSeq-compatible adapters and sample-specific barcodes were added. Library quality and concentration were assessed using TapeStation and Qubit, and about 5 ng of each library was pooled. Pooled libraries were sequenced on an Illumina HiSeq2500 single-index Rapid Run with 2 x 100 bp reads and custom sequencing primers. Turning to the authors' computational methods: MiGEC version 1.2.6 was used for UMI-based consensus assembly, which corrected PCR and sequencing errors. V(D)J alignment, clonotype assembly and CDR3 extraction were performed with MiXCR version 2.1.1. Normalisation of gene usage, clonotype sharing and MAIT/NKT TCR abundance was achieved by analysing the top 1000, 10 000 and 20 000 clonotypes per sample. After downsampling to 27 000 UMIs, diversity was calculated as the inverse Simpson index using the vegan R package. Paired Mann-Whitney U tests on discordant twin pairs were used, with Benjamini-Hochberg multiple-testing correction. TCRdb reprocessed the reads, so every CDR3 protein sequence counts as one entry and DNA is not shown. TCRdb's processing, not the study's, gives the V and J calls here. The sample's table covers about 330,000 distinct CDR3 sequences. The ten most abundant clones make up around 2% of the sample.

What the work shows at the level of the full study, not this receptor alone: Concordant and discordant twins showed no difference in repertoire similarity, possibly because of limited statistical power. Fewer clonotypes were shared with other individuals by IBD patients than by healthy twins, most markedly in patients showing signs of disease activity. Different T cell subtypes could not be distinguished in the analysis. Measured by the inverse Simpson index, TCRbeta repertoire diversity was lower in IBD patients than in their healthy co-twins. No single strong signal or clonotype linked to IBD turned up in the results, so the idea that one exists was not supported. Background noise and inter-individual variability may have been introduced into the repertoires by the differing immunosuppressive treatments among patients.

A word on this clonotype: Its antigen is unknown.

The germline V gene (reference sequence) gives CDR1 as SEHNR and CDR2 as FQNEAQ. The CDR3 holds 15 amino acids from the cysteine to the phenylalanine. No coding sequence is recorded. An approximately 2.5 ml peripheral blood sample was drawn into PAXgene tubes per donor and stored at -80°C. Without T cell sorting, total RNA was isolated from whole blood using the PAXgene blood miRNA kit on an automated QIAcube. Peripheral blood from monozygotic twin pairs who were concordant or discordant for inflammatory bowel disease underwent deep TCRalpha and TCRbeta repertoire profiling using unique molecular barcoding. For every twin pair, smoking habits were documented, and each individual was categorised as a current, former or never smoker.

The sequence links TRBV7-9 to TRBJ1-2; TCRdb outputs TRBD1, but without DNA this stays unchecked. This clonotype originated in a human donor with ulcerative colitis or Crohn's disease, or a healthy co-twin of an affected twin (not recorded which). The specimen sequenced was blood. CDR3 region: CASSLKTGASYGYTF.